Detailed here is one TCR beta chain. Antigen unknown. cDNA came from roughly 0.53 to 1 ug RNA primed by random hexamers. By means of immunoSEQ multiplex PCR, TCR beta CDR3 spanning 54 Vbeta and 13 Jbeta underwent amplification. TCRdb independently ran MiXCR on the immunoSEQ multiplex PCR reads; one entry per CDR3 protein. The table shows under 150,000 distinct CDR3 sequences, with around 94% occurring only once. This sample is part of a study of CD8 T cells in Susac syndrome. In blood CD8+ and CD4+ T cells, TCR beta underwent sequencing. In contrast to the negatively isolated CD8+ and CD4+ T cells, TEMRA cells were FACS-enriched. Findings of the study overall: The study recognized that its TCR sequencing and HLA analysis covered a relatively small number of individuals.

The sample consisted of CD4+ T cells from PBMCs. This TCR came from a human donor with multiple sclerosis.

In nucleotides, the CDR3 is TGCGCCAGAACGATGGGACGGAACTACGAGCAGTACTTC. Encoded protein: CARTMGRNYEQYF. The V and J genes are TRBV10-2 and TRBJ2-7; D might be TRBD1 or TRBD2, each matching 5 bases. The CDR3 runs to 13 residues. V lost 9 bases and J lost 3, with 15 bases in between. Germline CDR1 WSHSY, CDR2 SAAADI.